One and the same sample provided the 26 T cell receptor beta chains below, sequenced in a study of blood T cells in healthy people across ages. Primers used in a second PCR of about 6 to 11 cycles were a sample-barcoded 5' primer and a J-beta primer mix. TCRdb reprocessed the 5' RACE reads with MiXCR, giving one entry per CDR3 protein. Counted here are roughly 680,000 distinct CDR3 sequences, around 52% occurring once; the ten biggest clones make up approximately 13%. Sequencing used blood. These receptors all stem from a woman of 80 years or more in good health.

This clonotype was counted a single time. The gene calls are TRBV30 and TRBJ2-1; unclear D gene. Deletions cut 3 bases from V and 10 bases from J, with 16 bases between. The CDR3 spans 13 residues. From germline, CDR1 is GTSNPN and CDR2 SVGIG (reference sequence). Here the CDR3 reads CAWRSERYVEQFF. Written as DNA, the CDR3 is TGTGCCTGGAGGAGCGAGAGGTATGTGGAGCAGTTCTTC.

CDR3 loop: CSVEEAASYEQYF. CDR3 nucleotides: TGCAGCGTTGAAGAAGCAGCCTCCTACGAGCAGTACTTC. The J gene is TRBJ2-7, the V gene TRBV29-1; D unresolved. Germline V gives CDR1 SQVTM, CDR2 ANQGSEA. There are 13 residues in the CDR3. V lost 0 bases, J lost 0 bases, and 6 bases lay in between.

The rearrangement joins TRBV2 to TRBJ1-5; TRBD1 matches at 9 bases. V lost 3 bases to trimming and J lost 6 bases; unmatched junction nucleotides: 6. The CDR3 extends over 15 amino acids. CDR1 is SNHLY and CDR2 is FYNNEI in the germline V gene. As DNA, the CDR3 is TGTGCCAGCAGTGACGGGACAGGGTGGACTCAGCCCCAGCATTTT. Protein product: CASSDGTGWTQPQHF.

In regard to this clonotype: The junction and the germline gene differ at one end; a read error may be behind it. V is TRBV2 and J is TRBJ1-6; no reliable D call. Germline lookup yields CDR1 SNHLY and CDR2 FYNNEI. The CDR3 has 15 residues. The CDR3 reads CANSARVPANSPLHF. In DNA form, the CDR3 reads TGTGCCAACAGTGCCCGAGTTCCGGCTAATTCACCCCTCCACTTT.

The V and J genes are TRBV5-1 and TRBJ1-2; TRBD1 matches at 8 bases. The trim removed 0 bases at V and 6 bases at J, leaving 4 bases unmatched. CDR1 and CDR2 from the germline V gene are SGHRS and YFSETQ. The CDR3 length is 14 residues. CDR3 amino acids: CASSLAGGVNGYTF. The CDR3 DNA follows: TGCGCCAGCAGCTTGGCAGGGGGCGTAAATGGCTACACCTTC.

The rearrangement joins TRBV5-4 to TRBJ1-1; perhaps TRBD1 as D (6 bases). CDR1 and CDR2 (germline): SGHNT, YYREEE (reference sequence). V dropped 6 bases and J dropped 1 base, with 16 bases sitting between them. The CDR3 loop spans 15 amino acids. CDR3 in amino acids: CASIGGIRRNTEAFF. The CDR3 DNA follows: TGTGCCAGCATAGGGGGTATTCGGAGGAACACTGAAGCTTTCTTT. The variable domain in full, with the rest retrieved from reference TRBV5-4 and TRBJ1-1, is ETGVTQSPTHLIKTRGQQVTLRCSSQSGHNTVSWYQQALGQGPQFIFQYYREEENGRGNFPPRFSGLQFPNYSSELNVNALELDDSALYLCASIGGIRRNTEAFFGQGTRLTVV.

About this clonotype: A much larger clone lies a single base off, so this may be a read error. V gene TRBV10-3 combines with J gene TRBJ2-5; TRBD1 matches 7 bases. CDR1 and CDR2 from the germline V gene are ENHRY and SYGVKD. This CDR3 is built from 13 residues. J lost 11 bases, V lost 7 bases, and 13 bases had no gene match. This chain's CDR3 is CAITRTGRNEQYF. CDR3 sequence (DNA): TGTGCCATCACCCGGACAGGACGTAATGAGCAGTACTTC.

This clonotype was seen only a few times. The chain couples TRBV7-3 to TRBJ2-3, with no clear D. CDR1 SGHTA and CDR2 FQGTGA come from the germline V gene. V was shortened by 0 bases and J by 2 bases, with 9 bases between the two germline ends. This CDR3 has 15 amino acids. The CDR3, as DNA: TGTGCCAGCAGCTTAACTGGGGTGGACACAGATACGCAGTATTTT. This codes for CASSLTGVDTDTQYF.

The chain recombines TRBV4-3 with TRBJ2-7, with D hard to call. The J call could be wrong; TRBJ2-5 is a better fit for the DNA end. The CDR3 contains 13 residues. Germline V CDR1 and CDR2: LGHNA, YSLEER. CDR3 DNA: TGCGCCAGCAGCCACTCACAAGAAGAGACCCAGTACTTC. Its protein is CASSHSQEETQYF.

About this clonotype itself: No DNA is shown, since the ends of the CDR3 on it are uncertain; the CDR3 is the one TCRdb lists. The gene calls are TRBV21-1 and TRBJ2-3; TRBD2 is taken as the D call from the table, unchecked against the DNA. TRBV21-1 is flagged as a pseudogene. Including both end residues, the CDR3 is 20 amino acids long. The CDR3 loop is CASSTTWASGSYSLTDTQYF.

This clonotype was recorded at least ten times. This rearrangement joins TRBV5-1 to TRBJ2-1; D possibly matches TRBD1 or TRBD2 (6 bases each). Germline loops: CDR1 SGHRS, CDR2 YFSETQ. Deletions cut 4 bases from V and 13 bases from J, with 12 bases between. The CDR3 length is 11 residues. The CDR3 coding sequence is TGCGCCAGCAGCCTACCGGGGGCCCAGTTCTTC. Residues: CASSLPGAQFF.

The table lists this clonotype with many counts. The chain employs TRBV4-2 and TRBJ2-3; D not certain. The CDR3 sequence is 13 residues long. V lost 3 bases, J lost 5 bases, and 9 bases lay in between. From germline, CDR1 is LGHNA and CDR2 YNFKEQ. The CDR3 nucleotides read TGTGCCAGCAGCCAGAGAAGGTTAGATACGCAGTATTTT. This encodes CASSQRRLDTQYF.

This clonotype appeared many times. The rearrangement links TRBV12-3 or TRBV12-4 to TRBJ2-1, with TRBD2 as a possible D gene (6 bases). The length of the CDR3 is 15 residues. V lost 5 bases to trimming and J lost 1 base, with 12 bases between them. The CDR3 protein is CASSLGGISYNEQFF. DNA of the CDR3: TGTGCCAGCAGTCTTGGGGGGATTTCCTACAATGAGCAGTTCTTC.

The J gene is TRBJ2-3, the V gene TRBV3-1, with D tentatively TRBD2 (6 bases). Germline CDR1 and CDR2: LGHDT and YNNKEL (reference sequence). CDR3 length: 16 residues. The V end was cut by 0 bases, the J end by 0 bases, with 10 bases between. The CDR3, as DNA: TGTGCCAGCAGCCAAGATTCTGGGACTAGCACAGATACGCAGTATTTT. It specifies CASSQDSGTSTDTQYF.

This chain uses TRBV4-3 with TRBJ2-5; 13 nucleotides line up with TRBD2. Losses at the gene ends were 0 bases for V and 5 bases for J; bases not matched to a gene: 9. The CDR3 extends over 18 amino acids. The V gene's germline CDR1 is LGHNA and CDR2 YSLEER. The CDR3 loop reads CASSQDWTSGRKSETQYF. The CDR3, as DNA: TGCGCCAGCAGCCAAGATTGGACTAGCGGGAGAAAGTCGGAGACCCAGTACTTC.

Of note for this clonotype: A much more abundant neighbour one base away suggests this may be a read error. The V and J genes are TRBV20-1 and TRBJ2-3; perhaps TRBD1 as D (7 bases). This CDR3 region has 15 residues. Per the germline V gene, CDR1 is DFQATT and CDR2 is SNEGSKA (reference sequence). The germline V and J ends were trimmed by 3 bases and 4 bases, with 17 bases remaining between them. Here the CDR3 DNA reads TGCAGTGCTAGGGATGCAGGGGGGAGTCCAGATACGCAGTATTTT. This codes for CSARDAGGSPDTQYF.

This clonotype was detected many times. The gene calls are TRBV21-1 and TRBJ1-5. TRBV21-1 is listed as a pseudogene. The CDR3 loop spans 16 amino acids. The CDR3 region has the DNA TGTGCCAGCAGCAAAGATGGGGGTCTAGGCGACCAGCCCCAGCATTTT. Its translation: CASSKDGGLGDQPQHF.

With regard to this clonotype: Given a much more abundant clone one base away, this may be a read error. The V call is TRBV9, the J call TRBJ2-1, with D hard to call. Germline values: CDR1 SGDLS, CDR2 YYNGEE. V shed 0 bases and J shed 4 bases, with 8 bases lying between them. The CDR3 spans 14 residues. The CDR3 DNA reads as TGTGCCAGCAGCGTAGGGGTGGGGTACAATGAGCAGTTCTTC. It is translated as CASSVGVGYNEQFF.

This clonotype was found a few times. This sequence joins TRBV2 and TRBJ2-3; D not certain. The CDR3 contains 16 residues. The V gene lost 7 bases and the J gene lost 0 bases, with 17 bases spanning the gap. Germline CDR1 SNHLY, CDR2 FYNNEI. Written as DNA, the CDR3 is TGTGCCAGCACTCCGGACCTCTATACTAGCACAGATACGCAGTATTTT. Protein product: CASTPDLYTSTDTQYF.

CDR3 in amino acids: CSVEDPQPTGRIYGYTF. The CDR3 nucleotides read TGCAGCGTTGAAGATCCTCAACCCACAGGGCGAATCTATGGCTACACCTTC. The chain carries TRBV29-1 and TRBJ1-2; tentatively, D is TRBD1 (6 bases). CDR3 length: 17 amino acids. Trimming shortened V by 0 bases and J by 4 bases, and 21 bases separated the two germline ends. CDR1 is SQVTM, CDR2 ANQGSEA, per germline.

The chain joins TRBV9 to TRBJ2-7; 7 bases agree with TRBD2. The trim removed 0 bases at V and 3 bases at J, leaving 3 bases unmatched. In germline, CDR1 is SGDLS, CDR2 YYNGEE. This CDR3 region has 14 residues. CDR3 amino acids: CASSVAPGGYEQYF. In DNA, the CDR3 is TGTGCCAGCAGCGTAGCTCCGGGGGGCTACGAGCAGTACTTC.

This clonotype was picked up many times. This rearrangement joins TRBV12-3 or TRBV12-4 to TRBJ2-3, with a tentative D call TRBD1 (5 bases). The V end lost 6 bases, the J end lost 2 bases, and 12 bases lay between the germline ends. The CDR3 is 14 amino acids. Here the CDR3 DNA reads TGTGCCAGCAGCATCAGGGCCCCCACAGATACGCAGTATTTT. Amino acid sequence: CASSIRAPTDTQYF.

As concerns this clonotype: Germline is not matched at one junction end, which may reflect a read error. The rearrangement uses TRBV6-5 and TRBJ1-5, with D uncertain. Germline V gene data show CDR1 as MNHEY and CDR2 as SVGAGI. The CDR3 length is 13 residues. CDR3 region: CASRYSSNQPQHF. As DNA, the CDR3 is TGTGCCAGCCGTTATTCAAGCAATCAGCCCCAGCATTTT.

Comments on this clonotype: A much larger clone differs by one base, so this may be a read error. This chain joins TRBV24-1 and TRBJ2-1; 8 bases match TRBD1. Germline CDR1 reads KGHDR; CDR2 reads SFDVKD. This CDR3 region has 15 residues. The ends lost 4 bases at V and 0 bases at J; junction bases unmatched: 1. The CDR3 protein is CATSEDRASYNEQFF. The DNA of the CDR3 is TGTGCCACCAGTGAGGACAGGGCCTCCTACAATGAGCAGTTCTTC.

Turning to this clonotype: A much larger clone differs from this one at a single base, so this may be a read error. This chain uses TRBV2 with TRBJ2-5, with 7 bases that match TRBD1. The end of the DNA aligns better with TRBJ2-1, so the J call may be wrong. This CDR3 region has 13 residues. From germline, CDR1 is SNHLY and CDR2 FYNNEI. Written as DNA, the CDR3 is TGTGCCAGCAGCCGGGACAGAGCAGAGACCCAGTTCTTC. It yields the protein CASSRDRAETQFF.

This chain links TRBV10-3 with TRBJ2-2; 10 nucleotides agree with TRBD1. CDR3 length equals 15 residues. CDR1 and CDR2 (germline): ENHRY, SYGVKD. V trimming: 4 bases; J trimming: 5 bases; junction bases outside the gene matches: 4. CDR3 protein: CAISVRTGGTGELFF. Here the CDR3 DNA reads TGTGCCATCAGTGTTCGGACAGGGGGGACCGGGGAGCTGTTTTTT.